What follows are 18 T cell receptor beta chains derived from one specimen sequenced in a study of identical twins' blood T cells. TCRdb re-derived calls from the 5' RACE reads in MiXCR, one entry per CDR3 protein. The sample has 350,000 to 400,000 distinct CDR3 sequences; roughly 30% are singletons. Material: PBMCs. Every receptor here comes from a woman between 18 and 55 years old in good health.

The table lists this clonotype with many counts. The rearrangement uses TRBV20-1 and TRBJ2-1, with D perhaps matching TRBD2 (6 bases). V was shortened by 6 bases and J by 5 bases, with 20 bases between the two germline ends. CDR3 length: 15 amino acids. Germline CDR1 is DFQATT and CDR2 is SNEGSKA (reference sequence). For the CDR3, the DNA is TGCAGTGCGAGGCCCTCTAAATCTAGCGACAATGAGCAGTTCTTC. It yields the protein CSARPSKSSDNEQFF.

The rearrangement joins TRBV4-1 to TRBJ2-2; D ambiguous. From germline, CDR1 is MGHRA and CDR2 YSYEKL. Between the trimmed V and J ends, which lost 3 bases and 6 bases, there was a span of 11 bases. This CDR3 contains 14 residues. The DNA of the CDR3 is TGCGCCAGCAGCCATTCGGACCGAGCCGGGGAGCTGTTTTTT. This codes for CASSHSDRAGELFF.

A few counts support this clonotype. The chain combines TRBV29-1 with TRBJ1-1; no clear D. The V end was cut by 4 bases, the J end by 6 bases, with 15 bases between. Germline values: CDR1 SQVTM, CDR2 ANQGSEA. The CDR3 consists of 13 residues. The CDR3 DNA reads TGCAGCGTTGTCCCACCCTCGGATCCTGAAGCTTTCTTT. Translating gives CSVVPPSDPEAFF.

Comments on this clonotype: One end of the junction varies from germline; a read error may be responsible. The gene calls are TRBV10-3 and TRBJ2-7, with D possibly matching TRBD2 (6 bases). The V gene's germline CDR1 is ENHRY and CDR2 SYGVKD. The CDR3 sequence is 13 residues long. The DNA of the CDR3 is TGTGCCACCTTGTCCGGGACTGGATATGAGCAGAACTTC. It codes for CATLSGTGYEQNF.

This clonotype showed up many times. This sequence joins TRBV25-1 and TRBJ2-5; 9 nucleotides agree with TRBD2. V was pared by 2 bases and J by 5 bases, with 9 bases of the junction left unmatched. This CDR3 has 16 amino acids. The germline CDR1 and CDR2 sequences are MGHDK and SYGVNS. CDR3 bases: TGTGCCAGCAGTGAAGAACGGCTAGCGGGAACGGAGACCCAGTACTTC. It codes for CASSEERLAGTETQYF.

This chain connects TRBV20-1 to TRBJ2-7; tentative D call: TRBD2 (7 bases). Trimming stripped 3 bases from V and 2 bases from J, with 14 bases between. Germline CDR1 reads DFQATT; CDR2 reads SNEGSKA (reference sequence). The CDR3 covers 14 residues. The CDR3 DNA reads as TGCAGTGCTAGTCGGGGGGCCGCTACCTACGAGCAGTACTTC. Protein sequence: CSASRGAATYEQYF.

This clonotype occurred a few times. The chain couples TRBV20-1 to TRBJ1-5; 8 positions agree with TRBD1. The CDR3 totals 14 residues. V shed 3 bases, J shed 5 bases, and the junction held 6 bases outside the gene matches. Germline CDR1 reads DFQATT; CDR2 reads SNEGSKA (reference sequence). DNA for the CDR3: TGCAGTGCTAGGTTGGGACAGGAGTATCAGCCCCAGCATTTT. The encoded protein is CSARLGQEYQPQHF.

This clonotype has a count of ten or more. CDR3 sequence reads: CASSPSGRASDTQYF. CDR3 bases: TGTGCCAGCAGCCCTAGCGGGAGGGCCTCAGATACGCAGTATTTT. The chain joins TRBV3-1 to TRBJ2-3; 12 positions agree with TRBD2. The CDR3 extends over 15 amino acids. Unmatched junction bases numbered 3, after V lost 4 bases and J lost 4 bases. Germline CDR1 LGHDT, CDR2 YNNKEL (reference sequence).

This clonotype was picked up a small number of times. The chain recombines TRBV19 with TRBJ1-1; D remains ambiguous. V lost 8 bases and J 0 bases, leaving 10 bases between the germline ends. Germline V gives CDR1 LNHDA, CDR2 SQIVND (reference sequence). This CDR3 is built from 13 residues. The DNA of the CDR3 is TGTGCCAGTGCGACGGGGATGAACACTGAAGCTTTCTTT. It specifies CASATGMNTEAFF.

The rearrangement joins TRBV29-1 to TRBJ2-4; a possible D gene is TRBD2 (5 bases). V lost 3 bases to trimming and J lost 1 base, with 16 bases between them. Germline CDR1 is SQVTM and CDR2 is ANQGSEA. The CDR3 is 16 amino acids. The CDR3 spells CSVEKDRGWAKNIQYF. CDR3 nucleotides: TGCAGCGTTGAGAAAGATCGCGGGTGGGCCAAAAACATTCAGTACTTC.

V gene TRBV29-1 combines with J gene TRBJ2-1; possible D gene TRBD1, 5 bases. The CDR3 is 13 residues long. CDR1 is SQVTM, CDR2 ANQGSEA, per germline. V dropped 2 bases and J dropped 8 bases, with 13 bases sitting between them. This CDR3 reads CSVENRMADEQFF. The CDR3 DNA reads as TGCAGCGTTGAAAACAGGATGGCTGATGAGCAGTTCTTC.

In its sample, this clonotype was seen many times. This chain uses TRBV29-1 with TRBJ1-2; D perhaps matches TRBD1 (6 bases). With 5 bases removed from V and 5 bases from J, the gap between germline ends came to 12 bases. Germline assignment: CDR1 SQVTM and CDR2 ANQGSEA. There are 12 residues in the CDR3. The chain's CDR3 is CSVQGSGYGYTF. CDR3 sequence (DNA): TGCAGCGTTCAGGGGAGCGGATATGGCTACACCTTC.

This chain uses TRBV5-1 with TRBJ2-1, with a possible D match to TRBD1 (5 bases). Germline CDR1 and CDR2: SGHRS and YFSETQ. Trimming left V 2 bases short and J 6 bases short, with 12 bases between. The CDR3 totals 14 residues. CDR3 bases: TGCGCCAGCAGCTTTAGCAGGGCTCCCAATGAGCAGTTCTTC. Translating gives CASSFSRAPNEQFF.

This chain joins TRBV5-1 and TRBJ2-6, with D possibly matching TRBD1 (6 bases). The germline V gene has CDR1 SGHRS and CDR2 YFSETQ. The ends were cut back, 2 bases at V and 0 bases at J, with 12 bases in the middle. The CDR3 runs 17 residues. The CDR3 loop is CASSLDVQGSGANVLTF. CDR3 nucleotide sequence: TGCGCCAGCAGCTTAGACGTACAGGGCTCTGGGGCCAACGTCCTGACTTTC.

The rearrangement joins TRBV25-1 to TRBJ2-1; TRBD1 aligns across 10 bases. This CDR3 spans 13 amino acids. The J segment lost 8 bases and the V segment lost 8 bases, leaving 6 bases of the junction unmatched. Looked up from germline, CDR1 is MGHDK and CDR2 is SYGVNS. In DNA, the CDR3 is TGTGCCAGCCTAGGGACAGGGGCACATGAGCAGTTCTTC. It specifies CASLGTGAHEQFF.

This clonotype has a count of ten or more. V and J are TRBV27 and TRBJ2-3, with D uncertain. Germline V gene sequence: CDR1 MNHEY, CDR2 SMNVEV (reference sequence). The CDR3 is 16 residues long. The V end was cut by 5 bases, the J end by 2 bases, with 17 bases between. The CDR3 loop reads CASSHTQVLDTDTQYF. The DNA of the CDR3 is TGTGCCAGCAGTCACACGCAGGTTTTGGACACAGATACGCAGTATTTT.

V is TRBV29-1 and J is TRBJ1-4; D is perhaps TRBD1 (5 bases). Germline loops: CDR1 SQVTM, CDR2 ANQGSEA. The V and J ends lost 0 bases and 8 bases respectively, with 13 bases between them. CDR3 length: 14 amino acids. CDR3 sequence: CSVEDRQIREKLFF. The CDR3, as DNA: TGCAGCGTTGAAGACCGACAGATTCGAGAAAAACTGTTTTTT.

V usage is TRBV10-3 and J usage is TRBJ2-3; no clear D. CDR1 and CDR2 (germline): ENHRY, SYGVKD. This CDR3 region has 19 residues. Trimming stripped 5 bases from V and 0 bases from J, with 24 bases between. The CDR3 protein is CAISHTGPIHSSSTDTQYF. Here the CDR3 DNA reads TGTGCCATCAGTCATACCGGGCCGATCCATTCCTCTAGCACAGATACGCAGTATTTT.